A selection of T cell receptor beta chains follows, all from one sample in a study of beta chain features in type 1 diabetes. Clones were sequenced by immunoSEQ multiplex PCR, and TCRdb holds only the in-frame ones, with some missing. This sample has under 300,000 clones, with roughly 14% found just once. Sequenced sample: naive CD4+ T cells from blood. The receptors originated from a man in his thirties or forties with type 1 diabetes. The CDR3 runs from the conserved cysteine through the conserved F or W. The D gene is left open where the match is weak. Clone size is given for some rows only: seen once, a few or many times, or a class if the clone is expanded.

D gene	J gene	V gene	clone size	CDR3 DNA	CDR3 protein
NA	TRBJ2-1	TRBV11-2	few	TGTGCCAGCAGCTTAGGCGGCAGGGACAATGAGCAGTTCTTC	CASSLGGRDNEQFF
NA	TRBJ1-6	TRBV9	few	TGTGCCAGCAGCTCCGGCGGAACAAATAATTCACCCCTCCACTTT	CASSSGGTNNSPLHF
NA	TRBJ2-3	TRBV11-3	NA	TGTGCCAGCAGCGAGATCTCGATCACAGATACGCAGTATTTT	CASSEISITDTQYF
NA	TRBJ2-1	TRBV7-2	NA	TGTGCCAGCAGCCCACCTTACACCTACAATGAGCAGTTCTTC	CASSPPYTYNEQFF
TRBD1	TRBJ2-7	TRBV5-1	NA	TGCGCCAGCGGCCGGGACAGAAACTACGAGCAGTACTTC	CASGRDRNYEQYF
TRBD2	TRBJ2-7	TRBV15	NA	TGTGCCACCAGCAGAGAGCGAGTAGCGGGAGTGGGAGAGCAGTACTTC	CATSRERVAGVGEQYF
TRBD1	TRBJ1-3	TRBV27	few	TGTGCCAGCAGGCGACAGGGTTTTTCGGGAAACACCATATATTTT	CASRRQGFSGNTIYF
NA	TRBJ1-2	TRBV5-4	few	TGTGCCAGCAGCTCCCCGGCGGGTGTCTATGGCTACACCTTC	CASSSPAGVYGYTF
NA	TRBJ1-1	TRBV14	few	TGTGCCAGCAGCCAAGGTTTAGGACAGATTATGAACACTGAAGCTTTCTTT	CASSQGLGQIMNTEAFF
NA	TRBJ1-2	TRBV21-1	NA	TGTGCCAGCAGCAAAGGGTCACCGGACAATAACTATGGCTACACCTTC	CASSKGSPDNNYGYTF
NA	TRBJ2-1	TRBV4-1	few	TGCGCCAGCAGCCAAATCCCTGACAGCGAAAACAATGAGCAGTTCTTC	CASSQIPDSENNEQFF
NA	TRBJ2-4	TRBV4-1	few	TGCGCCAGCAGCCAAGAACTGCTAGCCAAAAACATTCAGTACTTC	CASSQELLAKNIQYF
NA	TRBJ1-1	TRBV6-6	NA	TGTGCCAGCAGTTACTCCGCAGGGCGCGCTTTCTTT	CASSYSAGRAFF
NA	TRBJ2-3	TRBV19	NA	TGTGCCAGTAGTTCTTGGACACGACGGGGCACAGATACGCAGTATTTT	CASSSWTRRGTDTQYF
NA	TRBJ1-1	TRBV29-1	few	TGCAGCGTTGAAGTAGGGGGTAACACTGAAGCTTTCTTT	CSVEVGGNTEAFF
NA	TRBJ1-4	TRBV2	few	TGTGCCAGCAGGGCAGGGACATGGGAAAAACTGTTTTTT	CASRAGTWEKLFF
TRBD1	TRBJ1-2	TRBV7-9	NA	TGTGCCAGCAGCCTGGGGACAGGGGGCTTGAGTGGCTACACCTTC	CASSLGTGGLSGYTF
NA	TRBJ2-7	TRBV28	NA	TGTGCCAGCAGTTTGAGGGTGGGGTACGAGCAGTACTTC	CASSLRVGYEQYF
TRBD2	TRBJ2-2	TRBV7-2	few	TGTGCCAGCAGCCCTGGGACTAGCGGGACCGGGGAGCTGTTTTTT	CASSPGTSGTGELFF
NA	TRBJ1-1	TRBV5-1	NA	TGCGCCAGCAGCTTGGGGGCTCGGAACACTGAAGCTTTCTTT	CASSLGARNTEAFF
NA	TRBJ2-4	TRBV9	NA	TGTGCCAGCAGCGTAGGCCAAGAAGCCCTAGCCAAAAACATTCAGTACTTC	CASSVGQEALAKNIQYF
NA	TRBJ1-2	TRBV11-2	NA	TGTGCCAGCAGCTTAGCCCAGGGAATTGGCTACACCTTC	CASSLAQGIGYTF
TRBD1	TRBJ1-2	TRBV5-4	NA	TGTGCCAGCAGCTCATTGACAGGGGACTCGTTCTATGGCTACACCTTC	CASSSLTGDSFYGYTF
NA	TRBJ2-7	TRBV6-6	few	TGTGCCAGCAGCCGGCGGGGGCGCTCCTACGAGCAGTACTTC	CASSRRGRSYEQYF
NA	TRBJ1-1	TRBV30	few	TGTGCCTGGACCATCGATAGCAGGCGGGGAAAGCTCACTGAAGCTTTCTTT	CAWTIDSRRGKLTEAFF
TRBD1	TRBJ2-5	TRBV29-1	few	TGCAGCGTTTACCTCGGGACAGGGGGCCTCCAAGAGACCCAGTACTTC	CSVYLGTGGLQETQYF
NA	TRBJ2-3	TRBV6-1	NA	TGTGCCAGCGGGGGGCAGGGAGGGGATACGCAGTATTTT	CASGGQGGDTQYF
TRBD1	TRBJ2-7	TRBV18	few	TGTGCCAGCTCTCCCGGGACAGGGCTTTACGAGCAGTACTTC	CASSPGTGLYEQYF
NA	TRBJ2-5	TRBV19	NA	TGTGCCAGTAGCGGGACTCCAGGGGGAGAGACCCAGTACTTC	CASSGTPGGETQYF
NA	TRBJ2-6	TRBV2	NA	TGTGCCAGCATGAGGCAGTCTGGGGCCAACGTCCTGACTTTC	CASMRQSGANVLTF
TRBD1	TRBJ2-1	TRBV14	few	TGTGCCAGCAGCCCCTTCCGGACAGGATTATCCAATGAGCAGTTCTTC	CASSPFRTGLSNEQFF
NA	TRBJ2-5	TRBV5-4	NA	TGTGCCAGCAGCAAGGGGGGAGGGGTGGGCCAAGAGACCCAGTACTTC	CASSKGGGVGQETQYF
NA	TRBJ2-5	TRBV19	few	TGTGCCAGTAGTATAGGACAGGCCGGAGAGACCCAGTACTTC	CASSIGQAGETQYF
TRBD1	TRBJ2-7	TRBV19	NA	TGTGCCAGTAGTACCTCAGGGACAGGGGGTCGCGAGCAGTACTTC	CASSTSGTGGREQYF
TRBD1	TRBJ2-1	TRBV28	few	TGTGCCAGCAGTCCCTCGGACAGGGTTAACAATGAGCAGTTCTTC	CASSPSDRVNNEQFF
TRBD1	TRBJ2-7	TRBV6-1	few	TGTGCCAGCAGGAGGGACAGGGGTACCTACGAGCAGTACTTC	CASRRDRGTYEQYF
NA	TRBJ1-4	TRBV19	NA	TGTGCCAGTAGTATCCAGGGGGAAAAACTGTTTTTT	CASSIQGEKLFF
NA	TRBJ2-5	TRBV27	NA	TGTGCCAGCAGACAAAGCGGGTCCCGCACGGAGACCCAGTACTTC	CASRQSGSRTETQYF
NA	TRBJ1-2	TRBV5-6	few	TGTGCCAGCAGCAATATCGGGACAAACTATGGCTACACCTTC	CASSNIGTNYGYTF
NA	TRBJ2-1	TRBV7-2	NA	TGTGCCAGCAGCTTATCTAGCGACCACAATGAGCAGTTCTTC	CASSLSSDHNEQFF
TRBD2	TRBJ2-3	TRBV10-2	NA	TGCGCCAGCAGTGAGTCGGGGACTAGCGGGGACACAGATACGCAGTATTTT	CASSESGTSGDTDTQYF
TRBD1	TRBJ2-5	TRBV25-1	few	TGTGCCAGCCGGGACAGCCAAGAGACCCAGTACTTC	CASRDSQETQYF
NA	TRBJ2-7	TRBV5-4	NA	TGTGCCAGCAGCCCCTGGGCGGGAACAATTTACGAGCAGTACTTC	CASSPWAGTIYEQYF
NA	TRBJ2-7	TRBV9	few	TGTGCCAGCAGCTCCACAGGGACCACCTACGAGCAGTACTTC	CASSSTGTTYEQYF
TRBD1	TRBJ2-7	TRBV29-1	few	TGCAGCGTTGAGAAGGACAGGGTGAAAAACGAGCAGTACTTC	CSVEKDRVKNEQYF
TRBD2	TRBJ2-1	TRBV5-1	few	TGCGCCAGCAGCTCCCCGGGACTAGCGGGTGGTGAGCAGTTCTTC	CASSSPGLAGGEQFF
TRBD2	TRBJ2-7	TRBV2	NA	TGTGCCAGCATCGAGGGAGGGGCAGGTCAATACGAGCAGTACTTC	CASIEGGAGQYEQYF
NA	TRBJ2-3	TRBV30	few	TGTGCCTGGAGTGTACAGGGCAGAAACACAGATACGCAGTATTTT	CAWSVQGRNTDTQYF